This TCR beta chain was sequenced during a study of blood T cells in healthy people across ages. Study context: Template switching caught about one barcoded beta molecule for each two T cells.

Looked up from germline, CDR1 is LNHDA and CDR2 is SQIVND (reference sequence). This CDR3 spans 13 amino acids. Losses at the gene ends were 2 bases for V and 9 bases for J; bases not matched to a gene: 3. This clonotype has just a few counts. Combining a sample-barcoded 5' primer with a J-beta primer mix, a second PCR ran for roughly 7 to 12 cycles. TCRdb reanalysed the 5' RACE reads using MiXCR and keeps one entry per CDR3 protein. The sample lists over 600,000 distinct CDR3 sequences, 20% to 25% occurring once. Material: blood. This chain links TRBV19 with TRBJ2-1, with TRBD1 matching over 8 bases. The sequence derives from a man between 65 and 85 years old in good health. The CDR3, as DNA: TGTGCCAGTAGTATAACGACAGGGGTTGAGCAGTTCTTC. It is translated as CASSITTGVEQFF.